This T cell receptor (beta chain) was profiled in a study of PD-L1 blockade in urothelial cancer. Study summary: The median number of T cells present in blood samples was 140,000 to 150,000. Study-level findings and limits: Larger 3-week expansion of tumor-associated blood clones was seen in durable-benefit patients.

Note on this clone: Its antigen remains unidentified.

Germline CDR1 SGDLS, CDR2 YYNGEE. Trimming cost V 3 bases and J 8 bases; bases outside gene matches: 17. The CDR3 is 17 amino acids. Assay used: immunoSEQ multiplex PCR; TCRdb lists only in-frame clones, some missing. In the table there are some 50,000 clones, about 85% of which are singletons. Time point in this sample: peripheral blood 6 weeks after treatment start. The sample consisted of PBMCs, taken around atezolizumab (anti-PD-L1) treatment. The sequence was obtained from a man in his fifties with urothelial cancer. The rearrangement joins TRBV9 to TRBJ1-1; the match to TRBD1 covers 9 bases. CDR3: CASSGGTGTLFVGEAFF. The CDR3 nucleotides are TGTGCCAGCAGCGGCGGGACAGGGACCTTATTCGTGGGAGAAGCTTTCTTT. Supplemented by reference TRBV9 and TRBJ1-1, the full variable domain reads DSGVTQTPKHLITATGQRVTLRCSPRSGDLSVYWYQQSLDQGLQFLIQYYNGEERAKGNILERFSAQQFPDLHSELNLSSLELGDSALYFCASSGGTGTLFVGEAFFGQGTRLTVV.